The entry below gives a single T cell receptor beta chain sequence along with its context. Its antigen is not known. This sample is part of a study of tumor and adjacent non-tumor tissue in lung cancer. The overall study: On average, productive TCRbeta reads reached about 4.17 million per sample. Study-wide findings and caveats: Tumor tissue had significantly higher TCR diversity than normal lung.

The CDR3 sequence is 13 residues long. Germline lookup yields CDR1 SQVTM and CDR2 ANQGSEA. The library came from three nested PCR rounds adapted from ARM-PCR protocols. TCRdb independently ran MiXCR on the multiplex PCR reads; one entry per CDR3 protein. The top ten hold roughly 19% of the sample, which has about 100,000 distinct CDR3 sequences, over 55% seen once. No cell sorting was done before RNA was extracted from the tissue. More than 3 cm separated this lung sample from the edge of the tumor. The origin of this receptor is a man aged 30-40 years with non-small cell lung cancer. This rearrangement joins TRBV29-1 to TRBJ2-7; a possible D gene is TRBD1 (6 bases). The sequenced material came from distant non-tumor lung tissue. In DNA form, the CDR3 reads TGCAGTGTCTTTAGGGAACAGGGCTACGAGCAGTACTTC. It translates to CSVFREQGYEQYF.